This T cell receptor beta chain comes out of a study of response to subunit inactivated influenza vaccine. This clonotype has just a few counts. Antigen specificity is unknown. TCRdb used MiXCR to reprocess the RT-PCR reads, holding one entry per CDR3 protein. The sample holds fewer than 600,000 distinct CDR3 sequences, 6.5% to 8% seen once. The CDR3 is 13 residues long. Looked up from germline, CDR1 is MNHNS and CDR2 is SASEGT. Trimming at V came to 7 bases and at J to 8 bases, leaving 5 bases not matched to a gene. The study, taken as a whole, reports: Authors suggested few new T cells are recruited by each seasonal influenza vaccination.

The chain is built from TRBV6-1 and TRBJ1-6; 7 nucleotides match TRBD1. The sample in question was PBMCs from blood, obtained about 23 months after vaccination. The TCR was taken from a man aged 45 to 70 who received an inactivated influenza vaccine. The CDR3 DNA sequence: TGTGCCAGCAAAAAGACAGGGCATTCACCCCTCCACTTT. Translation: CASKKTGHSPLHF.